This entry is about one T cell receptor (beta chain). Its antigen remains unknown. These data originate in a study of response to subunit inactivated influenza vaccine. Findings of the study overall: Few new T cells, the authors suggested, are recruited by each seasonal influenza vaccination.

TCRdb re-called the RT-PCR reads with MiXCR, one entry per CDR3 protein. The table shows 550,000 to 650,000 distinct CDR3 sequences, with around 11% occurring only once. This specimen consisted of PBMCs from blood, obtained on the day of vaccination. This TCR was recovered from a man aged 50-59 years who received an inactivated influenza vaccine.

The DNA for the CDR3 is TGTGCCAGCAGCCTCTCGATGAACACCGGGGAGCTGTTTTTT. This gives the protein CASSLSMNTGELFF. This sequence joins TRBV7-2 and TRBJ2-2, with D unresolved. Germline loops: CDR1 SGHTA, CDR2 FQGNSA. V shed 5 bases and J shed 1 base, with 8 bases lying between them. This CDR3 has 14 residues.